In its sample, the clone carrying this TCR beta chain was seen once. Trimming took off 0 bases at V and 3 bases at J, with 11 bases between the two ends. Germline CDR1 and CDR2: LNHNV and YYDKDF (reference sequence). The CDR3 totals 15 residues. These data are taken from a study of CXCR4 blockade with PD-1 therapy in pancreatic cancer. Profiling relied on immunoSEQ multiplex PCR, and the TCRdb table lists in-frame clones only, not all of them. This table has some 8,000 clones, roughly 50% appearing once. The chain employs TRBV15 and TRBJ1-1; TRBD1 is a possible D gene (6 bases). The source of this sequence is a human donor with pancreatic ductal adenocarcinoma. Material for sequencing was tumor tissue. The CDR3 sequence is CATSRDSRGDTEAFF. Here the CDR3 DNA reads TGTGCCACCAGCAGAGATTCGAGGGGGGACACTGAAGCTTTCTTT.